This T cell receptor beta chain comes out of a study of somatic mutations in cytotoxic T cells in rheumatoid arthritis. Overall study: A 30 ml EDTA sample of patient blood was drawn right after diagnosis, before any treatment. Study findings and constraints: Over 20% of CD8+ cells belonged to the largest CD8+ clone in about an eighth of the 65 patients. Rheumatoid arthritis patients were compared with age-matched healthy controls, and their CD8+ T-cell clonality did not differ significantly.

Worth noting for this clone: The antigen remains unidentified.

Measured with immunoSEQ multiplex PCR; TCRdb has only the in-frame clones, and not every one. The table has around 16,000 clones, about 83% seen once. Deletions cut 0 bases from V and 4 bases from J, with 11 bases between. CDR3 size: 15 residues. The germline CDR1 and CDR2 sequences are SGHVS and FNYEAQ. Specimen: CD8+ T cells sorted from blood. The rearrangement uses TRBV7-6 and TRBJ2-3; maybe TRBD2 (5 bases). This sequence was found in an adult with rheumatoid arthritis. The CDR3 nucleotides are TGTGCCAGCAGCTTAGCCCGTACTAGGGCAGATACGCAGTATTTT. Translated: CASSLARTRADTQYF.